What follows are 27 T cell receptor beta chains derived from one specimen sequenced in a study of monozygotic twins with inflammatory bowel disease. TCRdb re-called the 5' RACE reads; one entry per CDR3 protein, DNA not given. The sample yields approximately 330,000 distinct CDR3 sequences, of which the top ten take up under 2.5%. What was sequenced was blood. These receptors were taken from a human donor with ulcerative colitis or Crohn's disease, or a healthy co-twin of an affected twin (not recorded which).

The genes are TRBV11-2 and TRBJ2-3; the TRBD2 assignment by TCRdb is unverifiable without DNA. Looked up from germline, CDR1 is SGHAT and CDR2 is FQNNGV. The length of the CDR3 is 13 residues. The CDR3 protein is CASSLEPSGGEYF.

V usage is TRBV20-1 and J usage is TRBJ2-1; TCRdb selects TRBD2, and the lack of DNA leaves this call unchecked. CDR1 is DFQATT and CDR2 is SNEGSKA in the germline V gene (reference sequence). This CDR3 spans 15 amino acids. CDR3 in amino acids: CSARDRAIAGDEQFF.

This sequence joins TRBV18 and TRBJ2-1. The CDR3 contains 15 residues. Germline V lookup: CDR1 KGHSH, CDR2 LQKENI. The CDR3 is CASSPIQVGGNEQFF.

This chain's CDR3 is CASSVGISVAGNTIYF. The chain uses TRBV11-2 and TRBJ1-3. The CDR3 loop spans 16 amino acids. Germline values: CDR1 SGHAT, CDR2 FQNNGV.

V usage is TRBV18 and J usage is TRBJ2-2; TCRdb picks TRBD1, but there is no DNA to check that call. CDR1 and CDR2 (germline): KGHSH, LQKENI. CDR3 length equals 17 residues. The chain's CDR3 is CASSPQQGAAGGGELFF.

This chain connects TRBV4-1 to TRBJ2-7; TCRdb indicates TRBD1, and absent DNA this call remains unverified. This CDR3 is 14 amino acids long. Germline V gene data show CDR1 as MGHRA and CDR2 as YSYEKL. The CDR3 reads CASSQVRGYYEQYF.

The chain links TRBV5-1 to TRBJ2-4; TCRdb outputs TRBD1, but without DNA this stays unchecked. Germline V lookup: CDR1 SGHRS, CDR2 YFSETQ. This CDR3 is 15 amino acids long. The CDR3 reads CASSFDSGVPNIQYF.

CDR3 sequence reads: CASSSGLDTGNTEAFF. The chain carries TRBV11-3 and TRBJ1-1. Germline V lookup: CDR1 SGHNT, CDR2 YENEEA. The CDR3 contains 16 residues.

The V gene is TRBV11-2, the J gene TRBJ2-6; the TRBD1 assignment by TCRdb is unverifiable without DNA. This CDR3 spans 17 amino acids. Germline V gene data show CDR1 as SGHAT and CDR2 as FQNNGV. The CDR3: CASSLTQGVSGANVLTF.

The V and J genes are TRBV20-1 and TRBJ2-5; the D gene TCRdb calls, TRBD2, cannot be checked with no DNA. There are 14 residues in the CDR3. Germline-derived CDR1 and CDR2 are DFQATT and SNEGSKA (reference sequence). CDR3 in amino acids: CSASGSGWKETQYF.

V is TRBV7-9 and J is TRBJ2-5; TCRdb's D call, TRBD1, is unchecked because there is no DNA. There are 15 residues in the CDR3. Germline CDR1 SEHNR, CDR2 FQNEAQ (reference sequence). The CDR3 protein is CASSLGGQKQETQYF.

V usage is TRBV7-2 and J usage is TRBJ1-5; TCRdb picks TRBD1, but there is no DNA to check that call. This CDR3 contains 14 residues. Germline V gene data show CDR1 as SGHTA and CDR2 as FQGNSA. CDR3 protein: CASSRRGGNQPQHF.

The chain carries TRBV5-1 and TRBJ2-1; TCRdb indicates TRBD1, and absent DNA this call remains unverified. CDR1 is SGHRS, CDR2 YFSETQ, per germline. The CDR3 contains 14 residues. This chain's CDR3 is CASDPQDSFNEQFF.

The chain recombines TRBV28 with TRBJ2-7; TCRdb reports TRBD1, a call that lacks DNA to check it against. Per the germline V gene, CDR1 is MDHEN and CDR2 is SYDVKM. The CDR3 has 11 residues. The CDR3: CATLRGTGQYF.

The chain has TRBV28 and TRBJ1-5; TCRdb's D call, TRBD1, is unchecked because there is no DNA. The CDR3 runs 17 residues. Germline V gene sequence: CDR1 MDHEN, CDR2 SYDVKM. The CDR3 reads CASSLKDRGRRNQPQHF.

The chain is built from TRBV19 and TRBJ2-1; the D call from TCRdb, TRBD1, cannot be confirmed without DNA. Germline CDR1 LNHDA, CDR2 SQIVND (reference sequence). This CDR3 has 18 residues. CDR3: CASRSTSGGPSSYNEQFF.

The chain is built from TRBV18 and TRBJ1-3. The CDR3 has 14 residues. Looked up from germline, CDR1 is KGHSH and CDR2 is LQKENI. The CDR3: CASSPEIEGNTIYF.

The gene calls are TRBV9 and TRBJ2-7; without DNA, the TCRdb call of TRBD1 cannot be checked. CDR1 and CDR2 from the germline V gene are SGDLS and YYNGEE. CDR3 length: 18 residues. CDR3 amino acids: CASSVGWGTQASSYEQYF.

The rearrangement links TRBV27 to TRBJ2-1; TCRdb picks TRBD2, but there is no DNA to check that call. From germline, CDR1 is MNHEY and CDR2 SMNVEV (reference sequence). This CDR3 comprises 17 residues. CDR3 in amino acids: CASSSRGRGGSYNEQFF.

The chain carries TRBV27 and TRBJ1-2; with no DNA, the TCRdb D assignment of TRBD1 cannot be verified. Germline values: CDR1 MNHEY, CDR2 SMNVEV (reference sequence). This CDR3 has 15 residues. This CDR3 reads CASSSPEQGNYGYTF.

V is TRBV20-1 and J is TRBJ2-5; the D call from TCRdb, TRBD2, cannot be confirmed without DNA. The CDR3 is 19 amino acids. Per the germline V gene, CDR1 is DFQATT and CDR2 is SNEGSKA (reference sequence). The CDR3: CSASDLISGRAWNQETQYF.

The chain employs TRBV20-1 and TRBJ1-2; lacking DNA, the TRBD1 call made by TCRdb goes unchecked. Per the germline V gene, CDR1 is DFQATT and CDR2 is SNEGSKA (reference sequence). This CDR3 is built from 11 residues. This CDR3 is CAKGAFSGYTF.

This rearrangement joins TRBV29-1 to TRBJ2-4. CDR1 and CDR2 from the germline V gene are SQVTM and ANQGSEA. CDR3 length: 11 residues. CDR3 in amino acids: CSVGVKNIQYF. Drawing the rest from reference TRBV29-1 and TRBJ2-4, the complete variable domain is SAVISQKPSRDICQRGTSLTIQCQVDSQVTMMFWYRQQPGQSLTLIATANQGSEATYESGFVIDKFPISRPNLTFSTLTVSNMSPEDSSIYLCSVGVKNIQYFGAGTRLSVL.

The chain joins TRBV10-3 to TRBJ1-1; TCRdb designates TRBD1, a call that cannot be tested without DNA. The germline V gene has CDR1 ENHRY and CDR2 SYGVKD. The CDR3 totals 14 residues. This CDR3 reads CAISGRGRNTEAFF.

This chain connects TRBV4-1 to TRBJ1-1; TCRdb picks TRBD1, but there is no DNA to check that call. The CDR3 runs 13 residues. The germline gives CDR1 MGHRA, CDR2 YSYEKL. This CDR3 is CASSQESGRQAFF.

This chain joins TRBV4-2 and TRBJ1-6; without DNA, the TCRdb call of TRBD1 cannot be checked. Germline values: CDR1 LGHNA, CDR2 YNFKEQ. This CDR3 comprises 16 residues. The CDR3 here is CASSQVRETYNSPLHF.

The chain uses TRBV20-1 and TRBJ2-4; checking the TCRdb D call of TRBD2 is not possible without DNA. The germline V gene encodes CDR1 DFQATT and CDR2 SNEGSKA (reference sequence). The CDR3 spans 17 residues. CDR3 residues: CSADGRGGKAAKNIQYF.